A single sample is the source of the 17 T cell receptor beta chains below, sequenced in a study of T cell responses to AZD1222 COVID-19 vaccine. Generated by immunoSEQ multiplex PCR, the TCRdb table keeps only in-frame clones and is missing some. This table holds around 100,000 clones, more than 75% found once. Sequencing used peripheral blood, obtained on day 0 of MenACWY control vaccination. These receptors were obtained from an adult in good health.

The chain combines TRBV2 with TRBJ1-5, with TRBD1 matching over 8 bases. The CDR3 has 13 residues. Trimming at V came to 8 bases and at J to 6 bases, leaving 6 bases not matched to a gene. Germline lookup yields CDR1 SNHLY and CDR2 FYNNEI. The CDR3 nucleotides read TGTGCCAGCTTGGGACAGGCGACTCAGCCCCAGCATTTT. This gives the protein CASLGQATQPQHF.

The chain couples TRBV28 to TRBJ2-1, with 9 positions matching TRBD2. This CDR3 is built from 16 residues. J gave up 4 bases and V 5 bases, and 9 bases lay outside the gene matches. Looked up from germline, CDR1 is MDHEN and CDR2 is SYDVKM. The CDR3 protein is CASSTPRGGTYNEQFF. Written as DNA, the CDR3 is TGTGCCAGCAGTACCCCGCGGGGGGGCACGTACAATGAGCAGTTCTTC.

This clone was seen only once. The V call is TRBV19, the J call TRBJ2-7; 8 bases are shared with TRBD1. Germline values: CDR1 LNHDA, CDR2 SQIVND (reference sequence). The CDR3 consists of 15 residues. The J segment lost 1 base and the V segment lost 6 bases, leaving 8 bases of the junction unmatched. The CDR3 DNA sequence: TGTGCCAGTAGCAATCGTAGGACAGGGTCCTACGAGCAGTACTTC. Its translation is CASSNRRTGSYEQYF. Filled out from reference TRBV19 and TRBJ2-7, the complete variable domain reads DGGITQSPKYLFRKEGQNVTLSCEQNLNHDAMYWYRQDPGQGLRLIYYSQIVNDFQKGDIAEGYSVSREKKESFPLTVTSAQKNPTAFYLCASSNRRTGSYEQYFGPGTRLTVT.

Details on this clone: The junction does not match germline at one end; this may be a read error. The V and J genes are TRBV14 and TRBJ2-5; D not resolved. CDR3 length equals 14 residues. From germline, CDR1 is SGHDN and CDR2 FVKESK. CDR3 sequence (DNA): TGTGCCAGCAGTCAAGCTATCTGGGCTCAGACCCAGTACTTC. Its translation: CASSQAIWAQTQYF.

The table lists this clone with a count of one. The chain carries TRBV12-3 or TRBV12-4 and TRBJ1-2; D is ambiguous. The V end was cut by 4 bases, the J end by 8 bases, with 11 bases between. The CDR3 contains 12 residues. The CDR3 loop reads CASSWSAWGYTF. CDR3 coding DNA: TGTGCCAGCAGTTGGTCCGCTTGGGGCTACACCTTC.

This sequence joins TRBV11-2 and TRBJ2-1; 8 bases line up with TRBD2. Germline V gene sequence: CDR1 SGHAT, CDR2 FQNNGV. With V trimmed by 1 base and J by 6 bases, 5 bases remained unmatched. This CDR3 is built from 15 residues. Written as DNA, the CDR3 is TGTGCCAGCAGCTTAGTTAACGGGAGGGGCAATGAGCAGTTCTTC. It encodes CASSLVNGRGNEQFF. Full variable domain (missing parts from reference TRBV11-2 and TRBJ2-1): EAGVAQSPRYKIIEKRQSVAFWCNPISGHATLYWYQQILGQGPKLLIQFQNNGVVDDSQLPKDRFSAERLKGVDSTLKIQPAKLEDSAVYLCASSLVNGRGNEQFFGPGTRLTVL.

The chain joins TRBV7-9 to TRBJ2-5, with a possible D match to TRBD2 (5 bases). CDR3 length equals 17 residues. Trimming removed 1 base at V and 3 bases at J, with 18 bases between. From germline, CDR1 is SEHNR and CDR2 FQNEAQ (reference sequence). The CDR3 DNA is TGTGCCAGCAGCTTAGTGGGCGCCAGCGGAGCAAAAGAGACCCAGTACTTC. This gives the protein CASSLVGASGAKETQYF.

Points on this clone: A read error may be the cause here, since a much bigger clone is one base away. V and J are TRBV11-2 and TRBJ1-4; the D is unclear. Trimming removed 3 bases at V and 7 bases at J, with 3 bases between. CDR1 is SGHAT and CDR2 is FQNNGV in the germline V gene. CDR3 size: 11 residues. The CDR3 here is CASSFGEKLFF. For the CDR3, the DNA is TGTGCCAGCAGCTTCGGTGAAAAACTGTTTTTT.

CDR3 protein: CAVLRQLNNSPLHF. The CDR3 DNA reads TGTGCCGTTCTCCGACAGCTAAATAATTCACCCCTCCACTTT. The V call is TRBV30, the J call TRBJ1-6; D may be TRBD1 (5 bases). V was pared by 8 bases and J by 5 bases, with 16 bases between. Germline assignment: CDR1 GTSNPN and CDR2 SVGIG (reference sequence). The CDR3 length is 14 residues.

The genes are TRBV9 and TRBJ2-1; 9 positions match TRBD2. J was trimmed by 5 bases and V by 4 bases; bases with no gene match: 4. The CDR3 consists of 14 residues. Germline loops: CDR1 SGDLS, CDR2 YYNGEE. The CDR3 DNA reads as TGTGCCAGCAGCAGGACTAGCGAGGACAATGAGCAGTTCTTC. This sequence encodes CASSRTSEDNEQFF. Together with reference TRBV9 and TRBJ2-1, the CDR3 gives the full variable domain: DSGVTQTPKHLITATGQRVTLRCSPRSGDLSVYWYQQSLDQGLQFLIQYYNGEERAKGNILERFSAQQFPDLHSELNLSSLELGDSALYFCASSRTSEDNEQFFGPGTRLTVL.

The chain uses TRBV19 and TRBJ2-3, with a weak D call TRBD2 (6 bases). Germline V gives CDR1 LNHDA, CDR2 SQIVND (reference sequence). V was pared by 6 bases and J by 6 bases, with 16 bases between. CDR3 length equals 14 residues. The CDR3 DNA reads as TGTGCCAGTAGCTGGGCGGGGAGCAAGGATACGCAGTATTTT. This translates into CASSWAGSKDTQYF. Drawing the rest from reference TRBV19 and TRBJ2-3, the complete variable domain is DGGITQSPKYLFRKEGQNVTLSCEQNLNHDAMYWYRQDPGQGLRLIYYSQIVNDFQKGDIAEGYSVSREKKESFPLTVTSAQKNPTAFYLCASSWAGSKDTQYFGPGTRLTVL.

CDR3 protein: CASRVTNQPQHF. CDR3 in DNA: TGTGCCAGCAGAGTGACTAATCAGCCCCAGCATTTT. V and J are TRBV28 and TRBJ1-5, with D unresolved. The CDR3 runs 12 residues. Germline CDR1 and CDR2: MDHEN and SYDVKM. The V end was cut by 6 bases, the J end by 4 bases, with 7 bases between.

Only one count was recorded for this clone. V and J are TRBV7-2 and TRBJ2-7, with 7 positions matching TRBD1. V lost 5 bases and J lost 1; bases outside the gene matches: 5. The CDR3 has 14 amino acids. Looked up from germline, CDR1 is SGHTA and CDR2 is FQGNSA. The CDR3 coding sequence is TGTGCCAGCAGCCCCCGACAGGGATCCTACGAGCAGTACTTC. Protein product: CASSPRQGSYEQYF.

The chain employs TRBV7-8 and TRBJ1-2, with a possible D match to TRBD1 (6 bases). Per germline, CDR1 SGHVS and CDR2 FQNEAQ. The CDR3 totals 15 residues. Trimming took 0 bases from V and 4 from J, leaving 12 bases between them. The CDR3 DNA is TGTGCCAGCAGCTTAGCGGGCGGGGGGCCCTATGGCTACACCTTC. It codes for CASSLAGGGPYGYTF.

The rearrangement uses TRBV15 and TRBJ2-3; TRBD1 agrees at 10 bases. The length of the CDR3 is 16 residues. Germline V gene data show CDR1 as LNHNV and CDR2 as YYDKDF (reference sequence). V dropped 2 bases and J dropped 4; count of bases not matched to a gene: 6. The CDR3 here is CATSRPGTGDSDTQYF. CDR3 nucleotides: TGTGCCACCAGCAGACCCGGGACAGGGGATTCAGATACGCAGTATTTT.

This chain links TRBV29-1 with TRBJ1-1; D is uncertain. Trimming removed 6 bases from V and 5 bases from J, with 19 bases in between. Germline V gives CDR1 SQVTM, CDR2 ANQGSEA. This CDR3 comprises 14 residues. The CDR3 protein is CSVVFSATGTEAFF. The CDR3 region has the DNA TGCAGCGTCGTTTTTTCAGCGACGGGGACTGAAGCTTTCTTT.

The chain couples TRBV19 to TRBJ2-5; D may be TRBD2 (6 bases). V was pared by 3 bases and J by 4 bases, with 15 bases between. The length of the CDR3 is 15 residues. In germline, CDR1 is LNHDA, CDR2 SQIVND (reference sequence). CDR3 region: CASSIGGQGGETQYF. CDR3 in DNA: TGTGCCAGTAGTATCGGAGGGCAGGGAGGAGAGACCCAGTACTTC.